The 11 T cell receptor beta chains presented below share a single source sample, sequenced in a study of T cell repertoires in cytomegalovirus infection. Their cognate antigens are unknown. Each CDR3 protein is one row after TCRdb ran MiXCR on the reads. The data contain about 830,000 distinct CDR3 sequences, around a third of them singletons. Source: cultured CD8+ T cells from PBMCs, taken from culture after CMV antigen stimulation. The source is a human donor in good health (CMV status not recorded). Some clones in this sample may be carry-over from other donors' samples.

J is TRBJ2-1 and V is TRBV6-5, with 8 bases matching TRBD2. Germline CDR1 MNHEY, CDR2 SVGAGI. J was trimmed by 2 bases and V by 2 bases; bases with no gene match: 8. CDR3 size: 17 residues. The CDR3 nucleotides are TGTGCCAGCAGTTACGCTAGCGGGCCCCATGCCTACAATGAGCAGTTCTTC. Amino acids: CASSYASGPHAYNEQFF.

The chain links TRBV7-6 to TRBJ2-5; 9 bases map to TRBD1. V dropped 5 bases and J dropped 7; count of bases not matched to a gene: 8. Germline-derived CDR1 and CDR2 are SGHVS and FNYEAQ. This CDR3 contains 14 residues. The CDR3 region has the DNA TGTGCCAGCAGCCCGGGGACAGGGTTGGGGACCCAGTACTTC. Its protein product is CASSPGTGLGTQYF. Looking up the rest from reference TRBV7-6 and TRBJ2-5 gives the full variable domain: GAGVSQSPRYKVTKRGQDVALRCDPISGHVSLYWYRQALGQGPEFLTYFNYEAQQDKSGLPNDRFSAERPEGSISTLTIQRTEQRDSAMYRCASSPGTGLGTQYFGPGTRLLVL.

This clonotype was recorded a few times. The gene calls are TRBV27 and TRBJ1-6; 10 bases align to TRBD1. Germline V gene data show CDR1 as MNHEY and CDR2 as SMNVEV (reference sequence). V lost 6 bases, J lost 10 bases, and 6 bases stayed unmatched. CDR3 length: 14 residues. CDR3 residues: CASSTGTGASPLHF. Written as DNA, the CDR3 is TGTGCCAGCAGCACCGGGACAGGGGCATCACCCCTCCACTTT.

To note about this clonotype: A much larger clone differs by one base, so this may be a read error. The chain has TRBV7-2 and TRBJ1-5; D is possibly TRBD1 (6 bases). The germline gives CDR1 SGHTA, CDR2 FQGNSA. This CDR3 has 15 residues. The CDR3 sequence: CANSLDPGANQPQHF. The DNA of the CDR3 is TGTGCCAACAGCTTAGATCCGGGGGCGAATCAGCCCCAGCATTTT.

The rearrangement joins TRBV6-5 to TRBJ1-1; no clear D. The length of the CDR3 is 13 residues. With 5 bases removed from V and 1 base from J, the gap between germline ends came to 8 bases. Germline V lookup: CDR1 MNHEY, CDR2 SVGAGI. CDR3: CASSTNTNTEAFF. The CDR3 DNA is TGTGCCAGCAGTACTAATACGAACACTGAAGCTTTCTTT.

Written as DNA, the CDR3 is TGCAGTGCTAGTATGGACAGGGGGTTCGATCAGCCCCAGCATTTT. Translating gives CSASMDRGFDQPQHF. The V gene is TRBV20-1, the J gene TRBJ1-5, with 10 bases fitting TRBD1. Looked up from germline, CDR1 is DFQATT and CDR2 is SNEGSKA (reference sequence). Trimming took 3 bases from V and 5 from J; bases not matched to a gene: 7. There are 15 residues in the CDR3.

This clonotype showed up just a few times. V and J are TRBV10-3 and TRBJ2-2; D gene unclear. Trimming removed 7 bases at V and 8 bases at J, with 14 bases between. The CDR3 loop spans 13 amino acids. CDR1 is ENHRY, CDR2 SYGVKD, per germline. CDR3 coding DNA: TGTGCCATCAAAACTACCACGGCGGGGGAGCTGTTTTTT. This encodes CAIKTTTAGELFF.

The rearrangement joins TRBV4-1 to TRBJ2-7; 10 nucleotides align to TRBD1. The junction had 6 bases not matched to a gene; V was cut back by 0 bases and J by 7 bases. The CDR3 spans 15 residues. Germline V lookup: CDR1 MGHRA, CDR2 YSYEKL. The CDR3 is CASSQDRQGAREQYF. The CDR3 coding sequence is TGCGCCAGCAGCCAAGATCGACAGGGGGCAAGGGAGCAGTACTTC.

This clonotype was picked up many times. V gene TRBV7-2 combines with J gene TRBJ2-5, with 13 nucleotides matching TRBD2. CDR1 and CDR2 from the germline V gene are SGHTA and FQGNSA. The CDR3 has 17 residues. The junction had 9 bases not matched to a gene; V was cut back by 4 bases and J by 4 bases. CDR3 sequence: CASSWAGTSGEGETQYF. The CDR3 coding sequence is TGTGCCAGCAGCTGGGCCGGGACTAGCGGGGAAGGAGAGACCCAGTACTTC.

This chain uses TRBV11-2 with TRBJ2-5; TRBD1 is a possible D gene (5 bases). Germline CDR1 is SGHAT and CDR2 is FQNNGV. Trimming pared 3 bases from V and 7 bases from J, leaving 24 bases between. The CDR3 covers 17 residues. DNA for the CDR3: TGTGCCAGCAGCTTGGATGGACACTCGGTCTTCCTGGGGACCCAGTACTTC. This translates into CASSLDGHSVFLGTQYF.

Of note for this clonotype: A single base separates this from a much larger clone, so it may be a read error. V is TRBV7-2 and J is TRBJ1-2; no definite D call. This CDR3 has 17 amino acids. Germline values: CDR1 SGHTA, CDR2 FQGNSA. The CDR3 region has the DNA TGTGCCAGCAGCCCCGACGGGCCGCTGATTTTGGGTTATGGCTACTCCTTC. Protein product: CASSPDGPLILGYGYSF.